These 7 T cell receptor beta chains came from one sample sequenced in a study of blood T cell repertoires in COVID-19. The table came from immunoSEQ multiplex PCR; TCRdb's copy has only in-frame clones and leaves some out. This table holds 150,000 to 190,000 clones, less than 90% found once. The sequenced material came from peripheral blood. The receptors come from a woman aged 65 to 85 with acute or convalescent COVID-19.

The chain combines TRBV6-6 with TRBJ1-2; 11 bases fit TRBD1. Germline CDR1 is MNHNY and CDR2 is SVGAGI (reference sequence). J gave up 8 bases and V 2 bases, and 10 bases lay outside the gene matches. This CDR3 has 16 residues. The chain's CDR3 is CASSYTWEGQGVGYTF. Written as DNA, the CDR3 is TGTGCCAGCAGTTACACGTGGGAGGGACAGGGGGTAGGCTACACCTTC.

The chain couples TRBV3-1 (or the pseudogene TRBV3-2) to TRBJ2-2; D is uncertain. Germline CDR1 and CDR2: LGHDT and YNNKEL (reference sequence). V was pared by 1 base and J by 6 bases, with 6 bases between. The CDR3 consists of 13 residues. CDR3 residues: CASSQVGAGELFF. The CDR3 DNA reads as TGTGCCAGCAGCCAAGTCGGTGCCGGGGAGCTGTTTTTT.

The gene calls are TRBV7-2 and TRBJ1-2, with 8 bases lining up with TRBD1. In germline, CDR1 is SGHTA, CDR2 FQGNSA. V was pared by 7 bases and J by 7 bases, with 14 bases of the junction left unmatched. This CDR3 is built from 15 residues. CDR3 in amino acids: CASTQRTGIMGGYTF. CDR3 nucleotide sequence: TGTGCCAGCACCCAAAGGACAGGGATAATGGGTGGCTACACCTTC.

The table lists this clone with a few counts. The chain uses TRBV9 and TRBJ1-3; 7 bases are a match to TRBD1. From germline, CDR1 is SGDLS and CDR2 YYNGEE. The CDR3 covers 14 residues. Unmatched junction bases numbered 5, after V lost 0 bases and J lost 8 bases. The CDR3 reads CASSVGQGGYTIYF. The CDR3 coding sequence is TGTGCCAGCAGCGTAGGACAGGGAGGATACACCATATATTTT.

This chain joins TRBV4-2 and TRBJ2-6, with D tentatively TRBD2 (7 bases). The CDR3 contains 19 residues. Germline V gives CDR1 LGHNA, CDR2 YNFKEQ. V was shortened by 1 base and J by 0 bases, with 16 bases between the two germline ends. DNA for the CDR3: TGTGCCAGCAGCCAAGTGGGGGGCGGGAGTCTCTCTGGGGCCAACGTCCTGACTTTC. Translation: CASSQVGGGSLSGANVLTF.

The V and J genes are TRBV27 and TRBJ1-2; D is possibly TRBD1 (5 bases). V lost 5 bases, J lost 8 bases, and 12 bases lay in between. CDR1 and CDR2 from the germline V gene are MNHEY and SMNVEV (reference sequence). The CDR3 spans 12 residues. CDR3 loop: CASSARKGGYTF. CDR3 coding DNA: TGTGCCAGCAGTGCCCGGAAGGGGGGCTACACCTTC.

The chain recombines TRBV19 with TRBJ1-5, with TRBD1 matching 10 bases. Germline-derived CDR1 and CDR2 are LNHDA and SQIVND (reference sequence). With 1 base clipped from V and 3 bases from J, the junction kept 3 bases outside the gene matches. The CDR3 runs to 16 residues. The CDR3 sequence is CASSIGTGGNNQPQHF. In nucleotides, the CDR3 is TGTGCCAGTAGTATAGGGACAGGGGGGAACAATCAGCCCCAGCATTTT.